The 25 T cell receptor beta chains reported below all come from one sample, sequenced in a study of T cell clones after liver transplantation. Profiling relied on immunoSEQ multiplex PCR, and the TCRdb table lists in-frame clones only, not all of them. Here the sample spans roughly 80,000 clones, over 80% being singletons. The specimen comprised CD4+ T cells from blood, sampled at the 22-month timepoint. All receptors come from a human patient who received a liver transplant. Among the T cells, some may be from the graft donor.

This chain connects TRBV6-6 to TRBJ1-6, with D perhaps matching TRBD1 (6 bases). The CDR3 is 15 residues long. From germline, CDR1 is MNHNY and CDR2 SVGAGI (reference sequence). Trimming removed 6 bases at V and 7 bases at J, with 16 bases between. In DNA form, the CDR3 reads TGTGCCAGCAGCAACAATCCGGGACAAAATTCACCCCTCCACTTT. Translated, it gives CASSNNPGQNSPLHF.

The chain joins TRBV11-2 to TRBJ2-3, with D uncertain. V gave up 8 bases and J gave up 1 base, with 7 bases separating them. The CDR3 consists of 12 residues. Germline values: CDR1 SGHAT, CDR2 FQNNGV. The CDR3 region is CASQRGTDTQYF. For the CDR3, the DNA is TGTGCCAGCCAAAGGGGCACAGATACGCAGTATTTT.

CDR3 DNA: TGCGCCAGCAAGCGAGAGGGCGCTAGCGGGGAATACAATGAGCAGTTCTTC. Its protein is CASKREGASGEYNEQFF. The J gene is TRBJ2-1, the V gene TRBV10-1; TRBD2 matches at 9 bases. The CDR3 sequence is 17 residues long. J was trimmed by 4 bases and V by 7 bases; bases with no gene match: 14. Germline V CDR1 and CDR2: WNHNN, SYGVQD (reference sequence).

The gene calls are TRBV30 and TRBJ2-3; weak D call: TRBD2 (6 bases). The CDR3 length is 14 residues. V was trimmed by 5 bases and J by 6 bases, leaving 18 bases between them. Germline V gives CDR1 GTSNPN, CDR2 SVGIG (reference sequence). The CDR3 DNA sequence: TGTGCCTGGTCAAGACTAGTTGGTCGTGATACGCAGTATTTT. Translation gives CAWSRLVGRDTQYF.

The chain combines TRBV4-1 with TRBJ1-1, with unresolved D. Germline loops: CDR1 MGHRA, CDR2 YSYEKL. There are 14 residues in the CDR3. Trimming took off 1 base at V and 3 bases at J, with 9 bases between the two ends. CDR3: CASSQAYEYTEAFF. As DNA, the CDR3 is TGCGCCAGCAGCCAAGCTTACGAGTACACTGAAGCTTTCTTT.

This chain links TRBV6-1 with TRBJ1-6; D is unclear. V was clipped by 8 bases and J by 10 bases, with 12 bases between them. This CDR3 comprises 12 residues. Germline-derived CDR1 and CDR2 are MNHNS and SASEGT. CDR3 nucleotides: TGTGCCAGCGCGGTTGGCCGATCACCCCTCCACTTT. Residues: CASAVGRSPLHF.

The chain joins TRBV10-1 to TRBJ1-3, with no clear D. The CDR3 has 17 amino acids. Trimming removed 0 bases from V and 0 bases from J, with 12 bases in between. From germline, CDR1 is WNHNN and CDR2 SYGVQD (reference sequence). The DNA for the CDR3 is TGCGCCAGCAGTGAGTCTAGTAACAAAGACTCTGGAAACACCATATATTTT. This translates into CASSESSNKDSGNTIYF.

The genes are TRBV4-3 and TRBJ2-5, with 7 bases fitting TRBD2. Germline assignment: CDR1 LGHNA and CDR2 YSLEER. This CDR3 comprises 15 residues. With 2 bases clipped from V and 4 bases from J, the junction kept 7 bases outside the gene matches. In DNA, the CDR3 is TGCGCCAGCAGCCAAAGCGGGCGGGAGCGAGAGACCCAGTACTTC. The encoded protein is CASSQSGRERETQYF.

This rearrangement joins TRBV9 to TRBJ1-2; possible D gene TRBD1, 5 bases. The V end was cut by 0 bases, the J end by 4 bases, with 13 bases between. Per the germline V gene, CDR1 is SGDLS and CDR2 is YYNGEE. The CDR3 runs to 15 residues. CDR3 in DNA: TGTGCCAGCAGCGTAGCTGGGGGACTCTTCTATGGCTACACCTTC. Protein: CASSVAGGLFYGYTF.

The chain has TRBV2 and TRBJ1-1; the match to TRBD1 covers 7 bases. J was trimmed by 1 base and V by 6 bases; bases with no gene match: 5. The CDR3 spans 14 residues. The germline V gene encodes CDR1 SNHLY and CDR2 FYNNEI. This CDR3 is CASSVTGWNTEAFF. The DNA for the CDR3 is TGTGCCAGCAGCGTGACAGGGTGGAACACTGAAGCTTTCTTT.

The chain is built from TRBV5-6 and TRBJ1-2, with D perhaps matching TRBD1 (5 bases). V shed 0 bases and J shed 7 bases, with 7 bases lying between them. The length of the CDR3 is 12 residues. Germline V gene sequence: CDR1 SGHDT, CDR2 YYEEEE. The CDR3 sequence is CASSLAGGGYTF. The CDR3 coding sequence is TGTGCCAGCAGCTTGGCCGGGGGTGGCTACACCTTC. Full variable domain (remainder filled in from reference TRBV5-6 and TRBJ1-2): DAGVTQSPTHLIKTRGQQVTLRCSPKSGHDTVSWYQQALGQGPQFIFQYYEEEERQRGNFPDRFSGHQFPNYSSELNVNALLLGDSALYLCASSLAGGGYTFGSGTRLTVV.

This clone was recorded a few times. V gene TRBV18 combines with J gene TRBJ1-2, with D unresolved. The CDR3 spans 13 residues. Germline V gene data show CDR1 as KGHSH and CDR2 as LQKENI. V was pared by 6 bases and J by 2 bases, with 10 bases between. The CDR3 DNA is TGTGCCAGCTCCACGAACGCAAACTATGGCTACACCTTC. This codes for CASSTNANYGYTF.

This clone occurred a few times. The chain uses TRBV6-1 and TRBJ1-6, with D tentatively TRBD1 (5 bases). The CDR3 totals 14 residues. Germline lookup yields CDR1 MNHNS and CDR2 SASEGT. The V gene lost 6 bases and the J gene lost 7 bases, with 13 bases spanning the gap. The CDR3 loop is CASSARDGNSPLHF. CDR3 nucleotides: TGTGCCAGCAGCGCGAGGGACGGGAATTCACCCCTCCACTTT.

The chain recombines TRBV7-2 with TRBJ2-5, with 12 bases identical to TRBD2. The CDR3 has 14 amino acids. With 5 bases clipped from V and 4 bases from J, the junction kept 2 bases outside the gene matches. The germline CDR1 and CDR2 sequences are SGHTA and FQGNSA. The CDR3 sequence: CASSRTSGAETQYF. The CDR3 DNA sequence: TGTGCCAGCAGCCGGACTAGCGGGGCAGAGACCCAGTACTTC. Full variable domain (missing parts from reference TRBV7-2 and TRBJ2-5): GAGVSQSPSNKVTEKGKDVELRCDPISGHTALYWYRQSLGQGLEFLIYFQGNSAPDKSGLPSDRFSAERTGGSVSTLTIQRTQQEDSAVYLCASSRTSGAETQYFGPGTRLLVL.

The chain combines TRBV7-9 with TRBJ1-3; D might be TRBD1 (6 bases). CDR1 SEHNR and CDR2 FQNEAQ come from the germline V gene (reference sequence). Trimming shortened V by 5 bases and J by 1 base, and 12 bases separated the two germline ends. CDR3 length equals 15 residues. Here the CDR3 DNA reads TGTGCCAGCAGCGGCTCCACAGGGTCTGGAAACACCATATATTTT. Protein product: CASSGSTGSGNTIYF.

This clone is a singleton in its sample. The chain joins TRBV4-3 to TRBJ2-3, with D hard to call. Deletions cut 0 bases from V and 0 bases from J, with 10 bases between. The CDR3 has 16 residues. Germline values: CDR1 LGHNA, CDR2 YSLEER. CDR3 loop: CASSQEGLSSTDTQYF. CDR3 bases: TGCGCCAGCAGCCAAGAAGGCTTATCTAGCACAGATACGCAGTATTTT.

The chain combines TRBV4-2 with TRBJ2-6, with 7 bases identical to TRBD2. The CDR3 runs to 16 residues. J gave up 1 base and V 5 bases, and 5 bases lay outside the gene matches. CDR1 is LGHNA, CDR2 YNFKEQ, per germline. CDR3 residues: CASSSDGGSGANVLTF. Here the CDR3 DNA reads TGTGCCAGCAGCTCGGACGGGGGGTCTGGGGCCAACGTCCTGACTTTC.

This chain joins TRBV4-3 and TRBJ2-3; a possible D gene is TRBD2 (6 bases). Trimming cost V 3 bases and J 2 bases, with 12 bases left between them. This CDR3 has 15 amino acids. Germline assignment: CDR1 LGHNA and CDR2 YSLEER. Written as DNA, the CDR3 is TGCGCCAGCAGCCACCGAGCGGGTGACACAGATACGCAGTATTTT. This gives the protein CASSHRAGDTDTQYF.

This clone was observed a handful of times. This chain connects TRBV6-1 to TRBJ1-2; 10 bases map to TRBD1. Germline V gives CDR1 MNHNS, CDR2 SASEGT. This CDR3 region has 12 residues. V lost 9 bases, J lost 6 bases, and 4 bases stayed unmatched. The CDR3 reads CARRDRGHGYTF. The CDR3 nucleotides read TGTGCCAGGCGGGACAGGGGCCATGGCTACACCTTC.

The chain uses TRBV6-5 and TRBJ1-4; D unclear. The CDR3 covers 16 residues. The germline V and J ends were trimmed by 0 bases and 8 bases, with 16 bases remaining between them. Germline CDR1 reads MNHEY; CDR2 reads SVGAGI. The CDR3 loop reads CASSYSPRGSREKLFF. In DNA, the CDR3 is TGTGCCAGCAGTTACTCTCCGCGGGGAAGTCGGGAAAAACTGTTTTTT.

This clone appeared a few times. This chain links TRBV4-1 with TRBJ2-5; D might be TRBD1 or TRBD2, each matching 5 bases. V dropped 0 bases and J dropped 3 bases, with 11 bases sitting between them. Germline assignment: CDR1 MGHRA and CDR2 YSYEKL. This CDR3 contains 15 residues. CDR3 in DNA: TGCGCCAGCAGCCAAGACGGGGTAGGGGAAGAGACCCAGTACTTC. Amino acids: CASSQDGVGEETQYF.

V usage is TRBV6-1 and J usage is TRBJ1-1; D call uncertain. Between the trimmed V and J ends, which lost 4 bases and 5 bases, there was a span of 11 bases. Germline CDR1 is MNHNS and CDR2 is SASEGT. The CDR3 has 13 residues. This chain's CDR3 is CASSGRADTEAFF. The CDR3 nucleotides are TGTGCCAGCAGTGGGAGGGCTGATACTGAAGCTTTCTTT.

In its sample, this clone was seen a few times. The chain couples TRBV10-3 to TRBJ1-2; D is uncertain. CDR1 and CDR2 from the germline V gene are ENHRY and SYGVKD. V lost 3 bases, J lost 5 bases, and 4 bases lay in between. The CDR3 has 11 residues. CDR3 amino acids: CAISEQYGYTF. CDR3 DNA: TGTGCCATCAGTGAACAGTATGGCTACACCTTC.

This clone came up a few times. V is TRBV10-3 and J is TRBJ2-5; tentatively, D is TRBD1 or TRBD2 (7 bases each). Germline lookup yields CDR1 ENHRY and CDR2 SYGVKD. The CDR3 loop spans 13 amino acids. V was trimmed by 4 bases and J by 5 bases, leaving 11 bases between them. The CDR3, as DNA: TGTGCCATCAGTGCCAGGGGGGGGGAGACCCAGTACTTC. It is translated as CAISARGGETQYF.

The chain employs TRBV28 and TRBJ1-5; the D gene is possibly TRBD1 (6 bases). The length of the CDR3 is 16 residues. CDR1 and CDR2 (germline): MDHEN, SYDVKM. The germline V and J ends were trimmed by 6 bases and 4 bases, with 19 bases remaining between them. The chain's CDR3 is CASSSSAGVENQPQHF. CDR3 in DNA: TGTGCCAGCAGCAGCTCGGCAGGGGTAGAAAATCAGCCCCAGCATTTT.